Sequencing of this T cell receptor beta chain was carried out in a study of naive and memory T cell subsets. Overall study findings and caveats: A few larger clonotypes appeared in naive repertoires, especially CD8, possibly memory cells re-expressing CD45RA.

The beta constant-region primer was an equimolar mix of two oligonucleotides covering TRBC1 and TRBC2. Nested alpha and beta constant-region primers with the SP2 primer drove four PCR rounds on ligated cDNA. TCRdb processed the UMI-ligation and nested PCR reads anew with MiXCR; each CDR3 protein has one entry. Among approximately 140,000 distinct CDR3 sequences listed, roughly 23% were seen once. From the second PCR step, alpha and beta chains were amplified apart. Worth noting for this clonotype: No antigen is known for it.

The specimen sequenced was naive CD4+ T cells from blood. This receptor was identified in a human donor in good health.

The CDR3: CASSFLREGPSYNEQFF. The CDR3 nucleotides read TGTGCCAGCAGCTTTCTGCGGGAGGGCCCCTCCTACAATGAGCAGTTCTTC. The rearrangement joins TRBV7-2 to TRBJ2-1; 9 nucleotides line up with TRBD2. The CDR3 extends over 17 amino acids. With 3 bases clipped from V and 0 bases from J, the junction kept 6 bases outside the gene matches. Germline V CDR1 and CDR2: SGHTA, FQGNSA.